This T cell receptor (beta chain) was obtained from a study of graft-versus-host responses after intestinal transplantation. Looking at the study overall: Recipients across the board were started on anti-thymocyte globulin induction, then kept on tacrolimus and steroids for around 3 years. General study results and limits: There was an association between peak levels of circulating GvH clones and early post-transplant HvG declines. Present in recipient marrow, GvH clones included some that appeared first in ileum or blood. High graft-versus-host to host-versus-graft T cell clonal ratios marked allografts of patients with graft-donor macrochimerism.

Clones were read by immunoSEQ multiplex PCR, and TCRdb kept only the in-frame ones, dropping some. The profile shows around 18,000 clones, over 75% of them singletons. The CDR3 is 15 residues long. From germline, CDR1 is MNHNS and CDR2 SASEGT. V lost 7 bases, J lost 0 bases, and 9 bases stayed unmatched. For this clone: Antigen unknown.

Sequenced material: PBMCs, taken 110 days after intestinal transplant. This clonotype was sampled from a human patient who received an intestinal transplant, so some T cells may come from the graft donor. The chain links TRBV6-1 to TRBJ2-7; 7 positions match TRBD2. The CDR3 coding sequence is TGTGCCAGCACCATGGGGGGGACGAGCTCCTACGAGCAGTACTTC. Amino acids: CASTMGGTSSYEQYF.